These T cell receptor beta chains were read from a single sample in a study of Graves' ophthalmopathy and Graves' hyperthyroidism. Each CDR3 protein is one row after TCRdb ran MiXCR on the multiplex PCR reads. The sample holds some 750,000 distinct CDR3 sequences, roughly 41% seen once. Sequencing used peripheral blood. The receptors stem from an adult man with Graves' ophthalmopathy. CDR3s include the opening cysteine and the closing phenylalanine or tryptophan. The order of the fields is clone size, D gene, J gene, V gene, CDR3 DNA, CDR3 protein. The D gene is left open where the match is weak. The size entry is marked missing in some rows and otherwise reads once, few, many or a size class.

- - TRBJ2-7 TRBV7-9 TGTGCCAGCAGCCAGGGACACCACTCTATCTACGAGCAGTACTTC CASSQGHHSIYEQYF
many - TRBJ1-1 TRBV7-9 TGTGCCAGCAGCTTAGCTATGCAGGGTGGCACTGAAGCTTTCTTT CASSLAMQGGTEAFF
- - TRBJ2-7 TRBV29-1 TGCAGCGTTGAAGATCGAGCGGAGAGGGGCAATGAGCAGTACTTC CSVEDRAERGNEQYF
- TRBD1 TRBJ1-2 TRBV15 TGTGCCCCCAGCAGAGGGGTCTCGGGACAGGGGGCCTTTTACTATGGCTACACCTTC CAPSRGVSGQGAFYYGYTF
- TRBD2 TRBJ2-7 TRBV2 TGTGCCAGCAGTGGAACTAGCGGGAGTCAAGACGAGCAGTACTTC CASSGTSGSQDEQYF
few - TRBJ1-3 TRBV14 TGTGCCAGCAGCCAGGGAGGGGCAGATGGAAACACCATATATTTT CASSQGGADGNTIYF
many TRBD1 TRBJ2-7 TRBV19 TGTGCCAGCAGTCCTGGACAGGGGGCCTCCTACGAGCAGTACTTC CASSPGQGASYEQYF
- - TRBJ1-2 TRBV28 TGTGCCAGCAGTCAATCTTCGAGGTTCCGGAGCTATGGCTACACCTTC CASSQSSRFRSYGYTF
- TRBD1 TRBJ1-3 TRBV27 TGTGCCAGCAGTCCTACATTGACAGGGGTCTATGGAAACACCATATATTTT CASSPTLTGVYGNTIYF
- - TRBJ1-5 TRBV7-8 TGTGCCAGCAGCTCCCCCCGGGACAATTATAGCAATCGGCCCCAGCATTTT CASSSPRDNYSNRPQHF
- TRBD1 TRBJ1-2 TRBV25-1 TGTGCCAGCAGCGCCGTCGGGACAGGGTGGAATGGCTACACCTTC CASSAVGTGWNGYTF
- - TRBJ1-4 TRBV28 TGTGCCAGCAACGTAGGACCGCTTAATGAAAAACTGTTTTTT CASNVGPLNEKLFF
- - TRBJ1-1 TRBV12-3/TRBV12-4 TGTGCCAGCAGTTTGGGGGGCGACGACACTGAAGCTTTCTTT CASSLGGDDTEAFF
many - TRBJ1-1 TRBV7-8 TGTGCCAGCAGCTTAGGATGGCAGAGGAACACTGAAGCTTTCTTT CASSLGWQRNTEAFF
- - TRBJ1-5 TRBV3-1 TGTGCCAGCAGCCAAGATAGCAGGGGTGGCAATCAGCCCCAGCATTTT CASSQDSRGGNQPQHF
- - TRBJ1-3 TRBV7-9 TGTGCCAGCAGCCCTGCGGCCAACCGAGGAGACACCATATATTTT CASSPAANRGDTIYF
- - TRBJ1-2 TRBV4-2 TGTGCCAGCAGCCAAGGCGGGTCGAGGGGGTCATATGGCTACACCTTC CASSQGGSRGSYGYTF
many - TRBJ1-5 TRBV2 TGTGCCAGCAGTGGGGAGGAGGGACGGAGTCAGCCCCAGCATTTT CASSGEEGRSQPQHF
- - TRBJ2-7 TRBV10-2 TGTGCCAGCCTAGAGGACGGCTCCTACGAGCAGTACTTC CASLEDGSYEQYF
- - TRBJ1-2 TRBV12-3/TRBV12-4 TGTGCCAGCGGGGCTGAAAACTATGGCTACACCTTC CASGAENYGYTF
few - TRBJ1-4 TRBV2 TGTGCCAGCACTTACAGGGCGCGGAGATATAATGAAAAACTGTTTTTT CASTYRARRYNEKLFF
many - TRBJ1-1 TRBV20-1 TGCAGTGCTAGAGATCGGAACACTGAAGCTTTCTTT CSARDRNTEAFF
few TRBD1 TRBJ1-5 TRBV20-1 TGCAGTGCACCACAGGGGGCGTCCAATCAGCCCCAGCATTTT CSAPQGASNQPQHF
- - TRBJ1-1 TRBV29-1 TGCAGCGGAAGTAGACCAGAGGATACTGAAGCTTTCTTT CSGSRPEDTEAFF
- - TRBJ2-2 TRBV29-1 TGCAGTGCCAGCAGCCCCCGGGACGTCCATCTCCGGGAGCTGTTTTTT CSASSPRDVHLRELFF
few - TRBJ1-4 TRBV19 TGTGCCAGTAGTATAGAACGCGGACCAAAACTGTTTTTT CASSIERGPKLFF
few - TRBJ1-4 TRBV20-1 TGCAGTGCTAGAGATGGGGGTCTAACTAATGAAAAACTGTTTTTT CSARDGGLTNEKLFF
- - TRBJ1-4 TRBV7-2 TGTGCCAGCAGCTTTACCGGGTATAATGAAAAACTGTTTTTT CASSFTGYNEKLFF
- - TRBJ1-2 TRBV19 TGTGCCAGTAGTCGGCAGCCTGACTATGGCTACACCTTC CASSRQPDYGYTF
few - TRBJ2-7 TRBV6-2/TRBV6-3 TGTGCCAGCAGTTACTGGACTTGGGGCTACGAGCAGTACTTC CASSYWTWGYEQYF
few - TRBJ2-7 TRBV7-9 TGTGCCAGCAGCTTGTCATCGGGGCTCGAGCAGTACTTC CASSLSSGLEQYF
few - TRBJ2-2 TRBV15 TGTGCCACCAGCAGAGATCATATTCCGAACACCGGGGAGCTGTTTTTT CATSRDHIPNTGELFF
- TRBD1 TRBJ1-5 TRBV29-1 TGCAGCGCATGGGAGGGGACAGGGGCTAATCAGCCCCAGCATTTT CSAWEGTGANQPQHF
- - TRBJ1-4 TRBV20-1 TGCAGTGCTAGGCGCCAGGGGGAAAAACTGTTTTTT CSARRQGEKLFF
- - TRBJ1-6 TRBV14 TGTGCCAGCAGCCGCAACAGGGAAGAGGGCTCACCCCTCCACTTT CASSRNREEGSPLHF
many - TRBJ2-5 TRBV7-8 TGTGCCAGCGAGGGGGGGACTGTTCAAGAGACCCAGTACTTC CASEGGTVQETQYF
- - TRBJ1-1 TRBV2 TGTGCCAGCAGGTTGGGGGCGACTGAAGCTTTCTTT CASRLGATEAFF
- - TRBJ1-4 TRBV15 TGTGCCACCAGCATCCGGACCGGCGCACGGTATGAAAAACTGTTTTTT CATSIRTGARYEKLFF
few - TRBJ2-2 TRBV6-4 TGTGCCAGCAGTTTGAACGCGGCCGGGGAGCTGTTTTTT CASSLNAAGELFF
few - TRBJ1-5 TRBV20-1 TGCAGTGCTAGCCTCGAAAGGGACTATAGCAATCAGCCCCAGCATTTT CSASLERDYSNQPQHF
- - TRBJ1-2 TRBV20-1 TGCAGTGCTAGGGCTGGCGGGTTTGGGGGCTACACCTTC CSARAGGFGGYTF
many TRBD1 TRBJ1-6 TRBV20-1 TGCAGTGCTCATACGGACAGGGGTGGGCCCCTCCACTTT CSAHTDRGGPLHF
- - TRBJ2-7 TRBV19 TGTGCCAGTAGTTCATTCCGGGACCGAGGCTACGAGCAGTACTTC CASSSFRDRGYEQYF
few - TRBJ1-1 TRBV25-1 TGTGCCAGCAGCCAAGAGGCGTCCGGGGGAGGGTACACTGAAGCTTTCTTT CASSQEASGGGYTEAFF
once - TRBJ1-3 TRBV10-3 TGTGCCATCAGGGGAGCAAACACCATATATTTT CAIRGANTIYF
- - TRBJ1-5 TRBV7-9 TGTGCCAGCAGCTTAGCGCTAGATAATCAGCCCCAGCATTTT CASSLALDNQPQHF
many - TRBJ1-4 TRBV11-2 TGTGCCAGCCGAGAGGTTAATAATGAAAAACTGTTTTTT CASREVNNEKLFF
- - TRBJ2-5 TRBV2 TGTGCCAGTAGCCGTATAAACCAAGAGGCCCAGTACTTC CASSRINQEAQYF
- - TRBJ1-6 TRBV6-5 TGTGCCAGCACCCGGGTGACCCCGAGCTCCTATAATTCACCCCTCCACTTT CASTRVTPSSYNSPLHF
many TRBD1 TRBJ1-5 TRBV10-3 TGTGCCACAGGGGACCCGGGACAGGGACTCAATCAGCCCCAGCATTTT CATGDPGQGLNQPQHF
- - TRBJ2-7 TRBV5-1 TGCGCCAGCAGCTTCCAACAATCATACGGGAGCAACAACGAGCAGTACTTC CASSFQQSYGSNNEQYF